This T cell receptor beta chain stems from a study of cytomegalovirus exposure and HLA in healthy donors. 60 Vbeta and 13 Jbeta primers were used in PCR. Original processing notes: Some 80 million unique TCR beta chains, 9 million to 14 million shared, were counted in a later analysis. Measured with immunoSEQ multiplex PCR; TCRdb has only the in-frame clones, and not every one. The DNA gave D and trimming, while V, J and clone size come from that table. The sample has 200,000 or so clones; the top ten hold almost 0.75%. Study findings and constraints: Later on, a genetic analysis was performed. It linked a missense variant in DCLRE1C with V- and J-gene trimming of TCR beta. Researchers had no immune exposure information except CMV serostatus available. Among TCR beta chains, those listed as cytomegalovirus-associated numbered around 180.

The CDR3 sequence is 13 residues long. Germline V gene data show CDR1 as GTSNPN and CDR2 as SVGIG (reference sequence). V was cut by 1 base and J by 2 bases, with 8 bases left in between. As concerns this clone: Antigen specificity is unknown.

The rearrangement joins TRBV30 to TRBJ1-1; D unclear. The sequenced sample consisted of PBMCs. The sequence derives from a boy between 5 and 17 years old in good health and CMV-seronegative. The CDR3 region has the DNA TGTGCCTGGAGTGCCCTTGGCAACACTGAAGCTTTCTTT. This encodes CAWSALGNTEAFF.